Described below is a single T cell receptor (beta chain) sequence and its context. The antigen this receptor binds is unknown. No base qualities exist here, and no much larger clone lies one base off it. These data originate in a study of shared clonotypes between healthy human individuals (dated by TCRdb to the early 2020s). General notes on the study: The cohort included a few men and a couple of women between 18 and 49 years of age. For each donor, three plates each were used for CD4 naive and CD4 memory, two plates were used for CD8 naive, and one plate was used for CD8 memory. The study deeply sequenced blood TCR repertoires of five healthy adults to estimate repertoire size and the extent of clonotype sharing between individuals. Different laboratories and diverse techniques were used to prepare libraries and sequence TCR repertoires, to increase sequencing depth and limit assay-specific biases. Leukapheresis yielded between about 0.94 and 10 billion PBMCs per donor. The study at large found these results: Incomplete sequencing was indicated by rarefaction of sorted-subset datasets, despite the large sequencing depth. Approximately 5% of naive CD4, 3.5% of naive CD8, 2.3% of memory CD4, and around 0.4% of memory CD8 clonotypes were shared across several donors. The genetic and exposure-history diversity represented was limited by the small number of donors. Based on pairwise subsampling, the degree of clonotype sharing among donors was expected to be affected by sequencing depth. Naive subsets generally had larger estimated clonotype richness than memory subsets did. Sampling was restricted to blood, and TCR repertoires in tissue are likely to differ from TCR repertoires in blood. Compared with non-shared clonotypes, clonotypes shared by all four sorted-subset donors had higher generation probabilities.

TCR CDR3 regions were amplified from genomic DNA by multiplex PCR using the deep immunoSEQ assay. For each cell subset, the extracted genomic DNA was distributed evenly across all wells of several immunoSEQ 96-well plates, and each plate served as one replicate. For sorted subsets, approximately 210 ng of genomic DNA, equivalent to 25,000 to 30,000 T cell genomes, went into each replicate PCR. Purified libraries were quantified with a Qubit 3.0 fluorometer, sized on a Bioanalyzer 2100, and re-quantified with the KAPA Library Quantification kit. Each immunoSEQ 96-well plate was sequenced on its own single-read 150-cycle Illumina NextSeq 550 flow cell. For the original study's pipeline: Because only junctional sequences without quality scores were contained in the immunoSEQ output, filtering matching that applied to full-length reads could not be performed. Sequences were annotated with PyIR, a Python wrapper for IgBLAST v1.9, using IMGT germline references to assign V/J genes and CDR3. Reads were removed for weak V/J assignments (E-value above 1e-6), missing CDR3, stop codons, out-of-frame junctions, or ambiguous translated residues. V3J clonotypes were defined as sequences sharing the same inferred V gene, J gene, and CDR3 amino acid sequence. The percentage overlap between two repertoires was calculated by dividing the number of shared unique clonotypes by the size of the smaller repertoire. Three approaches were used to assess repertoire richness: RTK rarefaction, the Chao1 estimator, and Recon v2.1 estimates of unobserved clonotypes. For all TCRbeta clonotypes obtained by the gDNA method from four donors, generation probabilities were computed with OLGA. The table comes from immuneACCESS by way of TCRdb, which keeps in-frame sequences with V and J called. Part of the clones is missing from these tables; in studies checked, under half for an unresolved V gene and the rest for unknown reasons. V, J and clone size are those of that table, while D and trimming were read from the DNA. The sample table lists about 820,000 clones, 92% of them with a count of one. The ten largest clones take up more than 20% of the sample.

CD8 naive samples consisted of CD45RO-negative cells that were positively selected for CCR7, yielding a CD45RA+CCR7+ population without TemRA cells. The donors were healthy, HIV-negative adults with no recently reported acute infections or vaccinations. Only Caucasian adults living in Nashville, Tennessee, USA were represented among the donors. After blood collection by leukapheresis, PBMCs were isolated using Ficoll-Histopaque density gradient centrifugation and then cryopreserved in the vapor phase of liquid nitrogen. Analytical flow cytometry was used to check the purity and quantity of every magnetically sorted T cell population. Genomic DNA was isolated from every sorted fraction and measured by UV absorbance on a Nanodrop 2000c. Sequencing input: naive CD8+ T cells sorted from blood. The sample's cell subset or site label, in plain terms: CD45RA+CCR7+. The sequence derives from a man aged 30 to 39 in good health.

The nucleotide sequence reads TGTGCCAGCAAAACTGTTAGCGGGACCCAAGAGACCCAGTACTTC. Its protein reads: CASKTVSGTQETQYF. The chain was built from TRBV27 and TRBJ2-5, with TRBD2 matching 8 junction bases. Via the germline V gene (reference sequence), CDR1 is MNHEY and CDR2 SMNVEV. There are 15 amino acids in the CDR3, from cysteine to phenylalanine inclusive. Left in the record is the CDR3 DNA by itself, 45 bases read in frame from the first base. Here V drops 7 bases and J drops 1 base, and the junction holds 8 bases not matched to any gene.